This T cell receptor (beta chain) was captured by sequencing in a study of blood T cell repertoires in COVID-19. Background on the study: The United States, Italy and Spain supplied acute and convalescent COVID-19 samples.

The V gene end was trimmed by 2 bases and the J gene end by 0 bases; junction bases not matched to a gene: 4. Germline V CDR1 and CDR2: KGHDR, SFDVKD. The CDR3 sequence is 16 residues long. Authors' methods: Estimated nucleated cell counts came from reference gene primer amplification. Assay used: immunoSEQ multiplex PCR; TCRdb lists only in-frame clones, some missing. V, J and clone size were drawn from that table, and D and trimming were deduced from the DNA. Altogether 350,000 to 400,000 clones are present, about nine tenths being singletons, with the ten largest covering about 0.86%. Material for sequencing was PBMCs or T cells enriched from blood (not recorded which). The TCR was taken from a middle-aged woman who had been exposed to COVID-19. This chain joins TRBV24-1 and TRBJ2-7; the match to TRBD2 covers 9 bases. CDR3 residues: CATSDSGREGSYEQYF. The CDR3 DNA is TGTGCCACCAGTGATTCAGGGCGGGAGGGCTCCTACGAGCAGTACTTC.